The 30 T cell receptor beta chains given below trace back to one sample, sequenced in a study of T cell repertoires in cytomegalovirus infection. MiXCR, run by TCRdb on the reads, gives a single entry per CDR3 protein. This sample has more than 65,000 distinct CDR3 sequences, with 45% to 55% found just once. Antigen specificity for these receptors is unknown. The input for sequencing was CD8+ T cells from cultured PBMCs, taken from culture after CMV antigen stimulation. All receptors come from a human donor in good health (CMV status not recorded). Some clones in this sample may be carry-over from other donors' samples.

V gene TRBV6-1 combines with J gene TRBJ2-7; no clear D gene. This CDR3 has 14 amino acids. Germline V CDR1 and CDR2: MNHNS, SASEGT. Trimming shortened V by 10 bases and J by 4 bases, and 20 bases separated the two germline ends. The CDR3 is CATLGTRPTYEQYF. In DNA, the CDR3 is TGTGCCACCCTCGGAACGAGACCAACATACGAGCAGTACTTC.

This clonotype was recorded a few times. The gene calls are TRBV7-8 and TRBJ2-2; 7 positions agree with TRBD1. Germline V gene sequence: CDR1 SGHVS, CDR2 FQNEAQ. Trimming at V came to 2 bases and at J to 4 bases, leaving 7 bases not matched to a gene. The CDR3 has 16 amino acids. The CDR3 reads CASSLLWTGATGELFF. For the CDR3, the DNA is TGTGCCAGCAGCTTATTGTGGACAGGTGCCACCGGGGAGCTGTTTTTT. Filled out from reference TRBV7-8 and TRBJ2-2, the complete variable domain reads GAGVSQSPRYKVAKRGQDVALRCDPISGHVSLFWYQQALGQGPEFLTYFQNEAQLDKSGLPSDRFFAERPEGSVSTLKIQRTQQEDSAVYLCASSLLWTGATGELFFGEGSRLTVL.

This chain uses TRBV29-1 with TRBJ2-7; TRBD2 aligns across 12 bases. Trimming at V came to 5 bases and at J to 5 bases, leaving 13 bases not matched to a gene. CDR1 is SQVTM and CDR2 is ANQGSEA in the germline V gene. CDR3 length: 16 residues. The CDR3 coding sequence is TGCAGCGTTCTAGTACTAGCGGGGGGTCCCGTCGACGAGCAGTACTTC. It yields the protein CSVLVLAGGPVDEQYF.

This chain's CDR3 is CASTPGTGANQPQHF. The CDR3 DNA reads as TGTGCCAGCACCCCCGGGACAGGGGCAAATCAGCCCCAGCATTTT. The chain couples TRBV19 to TRBJ1-5; 10 bases match TRBD1. V shed 9 bases and J 4 bases; nucleotides not matched to a gene: 9. The CDR3 runs to 15 residues. CDR1 and CDR2 from the germline V gene are LNHDA and SQIVND (reference sequence). Together with reference TRBV19 and TRBJ1-5, the CDR3 gives the full variable domain: DGGITQSPKYLFRKEGQNVTLSCEQNLNHDAMYWYRQDPGQGLRLIYYSQIVNDFQKGDIAEGYSVSREKKESFPLTVTSAQKNPTAFYLCASTPGTGANQPQHFGDGTRLSIL.

This sequence joins TRBV6-6 and TRBJ2-7, with a weak D call TRBD2 (7 bases). Germline V gives CDR1 MNHNY, CDR2 SVGAGI (reference sequence). The CDR3 covers 15 residues. V was pared by 6 bases and J by 3 bases, with 18 bases between. CDR3 coding DNA: TGTGCCAGCAGCCACTGGGAGGGGGACGGCTACGAGCAGTACTTC. Amino acid sequence: CASSHWEGDGYEQYF.

This clonotype was counted a few times. The rearrangement links TRBV7-9 to TRBJ2-7; 9 bases map to TRBD1. J lost 4 bases, V lost 2 bases, and 3 bases had no gene match. The CDR3 loop spans 14 amino acids. Germline CDR1 is SEHNR and CDR2 is FQNEAQ (reference sequence). The CDR3 loop is CASSLSGQGYEQYF. The CDR3 coding sequence is TGTGCCAGCAGCTTATCGGGACAGGGTTACGAGCAGTACTTC.

This clonotype was recorded a few times. The V call is TRBV28, the J call TRBJ2-1; TRBD2 matches at 13 bases. The germline CDR1 and CDR2 sequences are MDHEN and SYDVKM. J lost 6 bases, V lost 6 bases, and 8 bases had no gene match. This CDR3 has 16 amino acids. The CDR3 nucleotides are TGTGCCAGCAGCCTTCCCGGGACTAGCGGGATCAATGAGCAGTTCTTC. This encodes CASSLPGTSGINEQFF.

This clonotype came up once. This chain links TRBV12-3 or TRBV12-4 with TRBJ1-4; a weak D match, TRBD1 (5 bases). The CDR3 extends over 17 amino acids. V dropped 6 bases and J dropped 8 bases, with 25 bases sitting between them. This chain's CDR3 is CASSPQIPTELREKLFF. The CDR3 DNA reads TGTGCCAGCAGCCCCCAAATCCCGACAGAATTGCGGGAAAAACTGTTTTTT.

In this sample, this clonotype turned up a few times. The chain employs TRBV12-3 or TRBV12-4 and TRBJ1-2; D remains ambiguous. This CDR3 is 14 amino acids long. The V gene lost 3 bases and the J gene lost 7 bases, with 15 bases spanning the gap. The CDR3 is CASSLARTYGGYTF. The CDR3 DNA reads TGTGCCAGCAGTTTGGCCCGGACTTACGGTGGCTACACCTTC.

The V call is TRBV27, the J call TRBJ2-1; perhaps TRBD1 as D (6 bases). The CDR3 totals 16 residues. Looked up from germline, CDR1 is MNHEY and CDR2 is SMNVEV (reference sequence). With 8 bases removed from V and 14 bases from J, the gap between germline ends came to 31 bases. The DNA of the CDR3 is TGTGCCAGCCGTTCTCCCAACCTCCTCAGACAGGCTCGGGAGTTCTTC. Amino acids: CASRSPNLLRQAREFF.

This clonotype was seen a handful of times. The chain uses TRBV7-8 and TRBJ2-7, with 7 bases matching TRBD1. The CDR3 loop spans 15 amino acids. V was pared by 5 bases and J by 5 bases, with 12 bases of the junction left unmatched. The germline gives CDR1 SGHVS, CDR2 FQNEAQ. This CDR3 reads CASSRKTGLVDEQYF. The CDR3 DNA reads as TGTGCCAGCAGCCGGAAGACAGGGCTTGTCGACGAGCAGTACTTC.

The chain has TRBV7-9 and TRBJ1-2; 9 nucleotides agree with TRBD1. Trimming took 3 bases from V and 9 from J; bases not matched to a gene: 8. CDR3 length equals 14 residues. Germline lookup yields CDR1 SEHNR and CDR2 FQNEAQ (reference sequence). CDR3 DNA: TGTGCCAGCAGCTTTCCGGGACAGGGCTGGAGCTACACCTTC. It is translated as CASSFPGQGWSYTF.

The rearrangement links TRBV5-6 to TRBJ1-2; 8 positions agree with TRBD1. Trimming removed 5 bases from V and 7 bases from J; junction bases left unmatched: 7. Per germline, CDR1 SGHDT and CDR2 YYEEEE. The CDR3 covers 13 residues. Written as DNA, the CDR3 is TGTGCCAGCAGGCGGCAGGGGGCAGGTGGCTACACCTTC. Amino acids: CASRRQGAGGYTF.

The CDR3 DNA sequence: TGTGCCAGCAGTGATGAGACTAGCGGGGGCCAGAGCGAGCAGTTCTTC. This encodes CASSDETSGGQSEQFF. The rearrangement links TRBV2 to TRBJ2-1, with 12 bases fitting TRBD2. This CDR3 region has 16 residues. In germline, CDR1 is SNHLY, CDR2 FYNNEI. With 3 bases clipped from V and 10 bases from J, the junction kept 10 bases outside the gene matches.

The table lists this clonotype with a count of one. The chain joins TRBV6-5 to TRBJ1-5; 7 positions agree with TRBD1. The CDR3 loop spans 15 amino acids. The V gene's germline CDR1 is MNHEY and CDR2 SVGAGI. With 5 bases clipped from V and 1 base from J, the junction kept 5 bases outside the gene matches. CDR3 DNA sequence: TGTGCCAGCAGTGGACAGGCTTTCAGCAATCAGCCCCAGCATTTT. Amino acid sequence: CASSGQAFSNQPQHF.

The chain has TRBV5-1 and TRBJ2-7; unclear D gene. This CDR3 contains 13 residues. Trimming removed 4 bases at V and 1 base at J, with 9 bases between. CDR1 and CDR2 (germline): SGHRS, YFSETQ. CDR3 coding DNA: TGCGCCAGCAGCGCTAGACGGTCCTACGAGCAGTACTTC. Its translation is CASSARRSYEQYF.

This clonotype was counted between two and nine times. This chain connects TRBV4-1 to TRBJ2-1, with D possibly being TRBD2 (7 bases). The germline gives CDR1 MGHRA, CDR2 YSYEKL. This CDR3 spans 15 amino acids. Trimming took off 1 base at V and 2 bases at J, with 9 bases between the two ends. The DNA for the CDR3 is TGCGCCAGCAGCCAAGGAGGGGGGGCCTACAATGAGCAGTTCTTC. Its protein is CASSQGGGAYNEQFF.

This sequence joins TRBV11-3 and TRBJ2-1; 12 bases align to TRBD2. Germline V gene lookup returns CDR1 SGHNT and CDR2 YENEEA. J lost 8 bases, V lost 4 bases, and 3 bases had no gene match. The CDR3 extends over 14 amino acids. This CDR3 is CASSSSGGADEQFF. CDR3 sequence (DNA): TGTGCCAGCAGCTCTAGCGGGGGGGCCGATGAGCAGTTCTTC.

The chain carries TRBV7-8 and TRBJ1-1; D is undetermined. Trimming left V 1 base short and J 0 bases short, with 15 bases between. This CDR3 region has 17 residues. CDR1 SGHVS and CDR2 FQNEAQ come from the germline V gene. The CDR3 coding sequence is TGTGCCAGCAGCTTAGAGCTTTTAGGGTTCATGAACACTGAAGCTTTCTTT. It is translated as CASSLELLGFMNTEAFF.

The chain carries TRBV30 and TRBJ2-7; 7 nucleotides match TRBD1. With V trimmed by 0 bases and J by 6 bases, 2 bases remained unmatched. Germline loops: CDR1 GTSNPN, CDR2 SVGIG (reference sequence). CDR3 length: 12 amino acids. CDR3 DNA sequence: TGTGCCTGGAGTGTGACAGGGACCGAGCAGTACTTC. This codes for CAWSVTGTEQYF.

The chain has TRBV6-2 or TRBV6-3 and TRBJ2-7; D call uncertain. The ends were cut back, 6 bases at V and 2 bases at J, with 5 bases in the middle. The CDR3 runs to 11 residues. Germline V CDR1 and CDR2: MNHEY, SVGEGT. This CDR3 reads CASRRTYEQYF. The CDR3 DNA reads TGTGCCAGCAGACGGACCTACGAGCAGTACTTC.

The J gene is TRBJ2-1, the V gene TRBV7-9; TRBD2 is a possible D gene (5 bases). The germline V gene has CDR1 SEHNR and CDR2 FQNEAQ (reference sequence). This CDR3 spans 10 amino acids. Trimming removed 7 bases at V and 9 bases at J, with 7 bases between. The CDR3 region is CASISGEQFF. In nucleotides, the CDR3 is TGTGCCAGCATAAGCGGTGAGCAGTTCTTC.

The gene calls are TRBV7-6 and TRBJ2-6; 10 nucleotides align to TRBD1. The CDR3 is 16 residues long. Unmatched junction bases numbered 4, after V lost 6 bases and J lost 2 bases. The germline gives CDR1 SGHVS, CDR2 FNYEAQ. CDR3 nucleotide sequence: TGTGCCAGCAGGGGACAGGGGACTACTGGGGCCAACGTCCTGACTTTC. It yields the protein CASRGQGTTGANVLTF.

This clonotype was observed once. The chain recombines TRBV7-2 with TRBJ1-4; 7 nucleotides line up with TRBD1. V was pared by 4 bases and J by 0 bases, with 2 bases of the junction left unmatched. This CDR3 comprises 15 residues. Germline V CDR1 and CDR2: SGHTA, FQGNSA. CDR3 amino acids: CASSSTGATNEKLFF. DNA for the CDR3: TGTGCCAGCAGCTCCACAGGGGCAACTAATGAAAAACTGTTTTTT.

This clonotype was detected once. The chain couples TRBV7-9 to TRBJ2-5; 8 nucleotides agree with TRBD2. The CDR3 spans 14 residues. The germline V gene has CDR1 SEHNR and CDR2 FQNEAQ (reference sequence). The ends lost 2 bases at V and 4 bases at J; junction bases unmatched: 3. For the CDR3, the DNA is TGTGCCAGCAGCTTACTCGGGGGGGGAGAGACCCAGTACTTC. Residues: CASSLLGGGETQYF.

The rearrangement joins TRBV5-5 to TRBJ2-7; 8 positions match TRBD1. V shed 0 bases and J 2 bases; nucleotides not matched to a gene: 7. The CDR3 covers 16 residues. Germline CDR1 is SGHKS and CDR2 is YYEKEE (reference sequence). The CDR3 nucleotides are TGTGCCAGCAGCTTGGCCAGGGGGCTGTTGGCCTACGAGCAGTACTTC. It specifies CASSLARGLLAYEQYF.

The V and J genes are TRBV5-4 and TRBJ1-1; tentative D call: TRBD1 (5 bases). This CDR3 is 13 amino acids long. V was shortened by 2 bases and J by 5 bases, with 10 bases between the two germline ends. Germline loops: CDR1 SGHNT, CDR2 YYREEE (reference sequence). In nucleotides, the CDR3 is TGTGCCAGCAGCTTTAAGGGGTTGACTGAAGCTTTCTTT. It yields the protein CASSFKGLTEAFF.

The genes are TRBV6-2 or TRBV6-3 and TRBJ2-7; D is ambiguous. The CDR3 totals 12 residues. Deletions cut 2 bases from V and 6 bases from J, with 8 bases between. CDR1 is MNHEY and CDR2 is SVGEGT in the germline V gene. As DNA, the CDR3 is TGTGCCAGCAGTTACGTCCTACTCGAGCAGTACTTC. This encodes CASSYVLLEQYF.

This clonotype showed up just once. The rearrangement joins TRBV7-6 to TRBJ1-2; D gene unclear. The CDR3 runs to 12 residues. Germline assignment: CDR1 SGHVS and CDR2 FNYEAQ. The germline V and J ends were trimmed by 1 base and 6 bases, with 6 bases remaining between them. In DNA, the CDR3 is TGTGCCAGCAGCTTAGGGGTGGATGGCTACACCTTC. The encoded protein is CASSLGVDGYTF. The full variable domain, its missing parts supplied by reference TRBV7-6 and TRBJ1-2, is GAGVSQSPRYKVTKRGQDVALRCDPISGHVSLYWYRQALGQGPEFLTYFNYEAQQDKSGLPNDRFSAERPEGSISTLTIQRTEQRDSAMYRCASSLGVDGYTFGSGTRLTVV.

The V gene is TRBV7-3, the J gene TRBJ2-3, with D perhaps TRBD1 or TRBD2 (5 bases each). With 2 bases removed from V and 6 bases from J, the gap between germline ends came to 12 bases. CDR3 size: 14 residues. Per the germline V gene, CDR1 is SGHTA and CDR2 is FQGTGA. In nucleotides, the CDR3 is TGTGCCAGCAGCTTATCCGGGGCAAGCGATACGCAGTATTTT. It specifies CASSLSGASDTQYF. The complete variable domain, with remaining parts taken from reference TRBV7-3 and TRBJ2-3, reads GAGVSQTPSNKVTEKGKYVELRCDPISGHTALYWYRQSLGQGPEFLIYFQGTGAADDSGLPNDRFFAVRPEGSVSTLKIQRTERGDSAVYLCASSLSGASDTQYFGPGTRLTVL.